Following are 31 T cell receptor beta chains from one sample sequenced in a study of glioma-infiltrating T cells after dendritic cell vaccination (dated by TCRdb to 2015 to 2016). Libraries were made using the immunoSEQ multiplex PCR assay. Not all clones reach the TCRdb copy of this immuneACCESS table, which keeps in-frame sequences only. Checked studies attribute under half of the gap to unresolved V genes and leave the rest unexplained. The sample table contains 99,000 or so clones; only one count was recorded for around 87% of them. The top ten clonotypes cover 2.5% to 3.5% of the sample. The time point label corresponds to: after dendritic cell vaccination, including at tumor progression/relapse. Sequences were derived from blood, sampled after dendritic cell vaccination. The receptors were gathered from a human donor with glioblastoma.

The J gene is TRBJ2-7, the V gene TRBV7-9, with 9 bases that match TRBD2. Germline lookup yields CDR1 SEHNR and CDR2 FQNEAQ (reference sequence). With 4 bases clipped from V and 6 bases from J, the junction kept 7 bases outside the gene matches. The CDR3 totals 14 residues. The CDR3 region is CASSSVAGAREQYF. CDR3 nucleotides: TGTGCCAGCAGCTCGGTAGCGGGAGCGCGCGAGCAGTACTTC.

The rearrangement links TRBV10-3 to TRBJ2-5; 9 bases match TRBD2. J gave up 4 bases and V 0 bases, and 3 bases lay outside the gene matches. The CDR3 is 15 residues long. The germline gives CDR1 ENHRY, CDR2 SYGVKD. Written as DNA, the CDR3 is TGTGCCATCAGTGAGTCAAAGCGGGAGGTAGAGACCCAGTACTTC. It encodes CAISESKREVETQYF.

This clone appeared a single time. The gene calls are TRBV18 and TRBJ1-6; perhaps TRBD1 as D (6 bases). V lost 8 bases and J 10 bases, leaving 21 bases between the germline ends. The CDR3 spans 15 residues. The germline V gene encodes CDR1 KGHSH and CDR2 LQKENI. CDR3 nucleotide sequence: TGTGCCAGCACCGAAGACCAGGGGAACGGATCACCCCTCCACTTT. Encoded protein: CASTEDQGNGSPLHF.

In this sample, this clone turned up once. The genes are TRBV25-1 and TRBJ2-2; tentative D call: TRBD2 (5 bases). V was clipped by 8 bases and J by 6 bases, with 22 bases between them. The CDR3 totals 16 residues. The germline gives CDR1 MGHDK, CDR2 SYGVNS. The CDR3 sequence is CASEWESGPSAGELFF. As DNA, the CDR3 is TGTGCCAGCGAGTGGGAGAGCGGACCCTCGGCCGGGGAGCTGTTTTTT.

This chain connects TRBV4-2 to TRBJ2-1; 10 bases map to TRBD2. This CDR3 contains 17 residues. Germline V gene lookup returns CDR1 LGHNA and CDR2 YNFKEQ. J lost 8 bases, V lost 0 bases, and 10 bases had no gene match. The CDR3 nucleotides read TGTGCCAGCAGCCAAGATCTGAGTAGCGGGGGGAGATATGAGCAGTTCTTC. Protein sequence: CASSQDLSSGGRYEQFF.

This clone was observed once. This sequence joins TRBV6-1 and TRBJ2-2; tentatively, D is TRBD2 (6 bases). The CDR3 runs to 14 residues. Germline lookup yields CDR1 MNHNS and CDR2 SASEGT. Deletions cut 7 bases from V and 7 bases from J, with 16 bases between. For the CDR3, the DNA is TGTGCCAGCACACCGACTAGAGGCGGCGGGGAGCTGTTTTTT. Translation: CASTPTRGGGELFF.

The genes are TRBV2 and TRBJ2-1; D unresolved. Germline values: CDR1 SNHLY, CDR2 FYNNEI. With 6 bases removed from V and 7 bases from J, the gap between germline ends came to 4 bases. This CDR3 comprises 10 residues. CDR3 in amino acids: CASRLNEQFF. The CDR3 DNA reads as TGTGCCAGCAGATTAAATGAGCAGTTCTTC.

The CDR3 loop reads CASSQGYEQYF. CDR3 bases: TGTGCCAGCAGTCAGGGGTACGAGCAGTACTTC. This chain joins TRBV14 and TRBJ2-7; D possibly corresponds to TRBD1 (6 bases). Germline V gene sequence: CDR1 SGHDN, CDR2 FVKESK. Trimming took 6 bases from V and 4 from J, leaving 7 bases between them. The CDR3 consists of 11 residues.

V and J are TRBV9 and TRBJ2-3; 11 bases are shared with TRBD2. Trimming cost V 4 bases and J 2 bases; bases outside gene matches: 3. In germline, CDR1 is SGDLS, CDR2 YYNGEE. The CDR3 length is 15 residues. CDR3 sequence reads: CASSPSGGFTDTQYF. CDR3 coding DNA: TGTGCCAGCAGCCCTAGCGGGGGGTTCACAGATACGCAGTATTTT. The full variable domain, its missing parts supplied by reference TRBV9 and TRBJ2-3, is DSGVTQTPKHLITATGQRVTLRCSPRSGDLSVYWYQQSLDQGLQFLIQYYNGEERAKGNILERFSAQQFPDLHSELNLSSLELGDSALYFCASSPSGGFTDTQYFGPGTRLTVL.

This clone was seen only once. V is TRBV25-1 and J is TRBJ1-1; 8 bases match TRBD1. V shed 8 bases, J shed 3 bases, and the junction held 2 bases outside the gene matches. CDR1 MGHDK and CDR2 SYGVNS come from the germline V gene. There are 12 residues in the CDR3. This CDR3 is CASGQGYTEAFF. CDR3 in DNA: TGTGCCAGCGGACAGGGCTACACTGAAGCTTTCTTT.

The chain couples TRBV30 to TRBJ2-7; tentatively, D is TRBD2 (5 bases). The CDR3 runs 12 residues. The germline V and J ends were trimmed by 4 bases and 6 bases, with 13 bases remaining between them. Germline CDR1 GTSNPN, CDR2 SVGIG (reference sequence). Written as DNA, the CDR3 is TGTGCCTGGACCCCAACCCGGGGCGAGCAGTACTTC. Translated, it gives CAWTPTRGEQYF. The full variable domain, rest sourced from reference TRBV30 and TRBJ2-7, is SQTIHQWPATLVQPVGSPLSLECTVEGTSNPNLYWYRQAAGRGLQLLFYSVGIGQISSEVPQNLSASRPQDRQFILSSKKLLLSDSGFYLCAWTPTRGEQYFGPGTRLTVT.

The J gene is TRBJ1-1, the V gene TRBV27; TRBD1 is a possible D gene (6 bases). Trimming took 3 bases from V and 8 from J, leaving 13 bases between them. CDR1 is MNHEY, CDR2 SMNVEV, per germline (reference sequence). The CDR3 consists of 13 residues. The CDR3 sequence is CASSFLDSKEAFF. In nucleotides, the CDR3 is TGTGCCAGCAGTTTCCTGGACAGCAAAGAAGCTTTCTTT.

V usage is TRBV6-5 and J usage is TRBJ1-1; the match to TRBD1 covers 9 bases. The length of the CDR3 is 16 residues. V gave up 1 base and J gave up 1 base; unmatched junction bases: 4. Per the germline V gene, CDR1 is MNHEY and CDR2 is SVGAGI. The CDR3 region has the DNA TGTGCCAGCAGTTACTTATGGACAGGGGAGAACACTGAAGCTTTCTTT. This gives the protein CASSYLWTGENTEAFF.

This clone was found once. This chain joins TRBV11-3 and TRBJ2-7; TRBD2 matches at 9 bases. Trimming at V came to 3 bases and at J to 4 bases, leaving 4 bases not matched to a gene. The germline V gene has CDR1 SGHNT and CDR2 YENEEA. CDR3 size: 14 residues. CDR3 protein: CASSFGLAQYEQYF. CDR3 nucleotides: TGTGCCAGCAGCTTCGGACTAGCGCAGTACGAGCAGTACTTC.

The chain couples TRBV4-1 to TRBJ1-5; TRBD1 aligns across 9 bases. Unmatched junction bases numbered 13, after V lost 5 bases and J lost 8 bases. CDR3 length: 16 amino acids. The V gene's germline CDR1 is MGHRA and CDR2 YSYEKL. The CDR3 loop reads CASSVSGQGYAEPQHF. In DNA form, the CDR3 reads TGCGCCAGCAGCGTATCGGGACAGGGCTACGCGGAGCCCCAGCATTTT.

The rearrangement uses TRBV2 and TRBJ1-3, with D maybe TRBD1 (6 bases). Trimming removed 4 bases from V and 2 bases from J, with 12 bases in between. This CDR3 has 15 residues. Germline CDR1 reads SNHLY; CDR2 reads FYNNEI. In nucleotides, the CDR3 is TGTGCCAGCAGTGTGGTACAGGGAACTGGAAACACCATATATTTT. It specifies CASSVVQGTGNTIYF.

This chain uses TRBV10-2 with TRBJ2-1; 9 nucleotides line up with TRBD1. In germline, CDR1 is WSHSY, CDR2 SAAADI. V shed 4 bases, J shed 6 bases, and the junction held 10 bases outside the gene matches. The CDR3 runs to 16 residues. The CDR3 reads CASSGSTGGRRNEQFF. Written as DNA, the CDR3 is TGCGCCAGCAGTGGTAGTACAGGGGGCAGGCGCAATGAGCAGTTCTTC.

CDR3 residues: CASSQLTGYNGYTF. As DNA, the CDR3 is TGCGCCAGCAGCCAACTTACAGGGTATAATGGCTACACCTTC. The chain joins TRBV4-1 to TRBJ1-2, with D perhaps TRBD1 (6 bases). The V and J ends lost 2 bases and 6 bases respectively, with 13 bases between them. Looked up from germline, CDR1 is MGHRA and CDR2 is YSYEKL. This CDR3 comprises 14 residues.

The chain combines TRBV6-1 with TRBJ2-3, with TRBD2 matching over 9 bases. Germline values: CDR1 MNHNS, CDR2 SASEGT. Trimming at V came to 9 bases and at J to 1 base, leaving 8 bases not matched to a gene. This CDR3 contains 15 residues. This CDR3 reads CARAGGWVGTDTQYF. The CDR3 DNA follows: TGTGCCAGGGCGGGAGGGTGGGTCGGCACAGATACGCAGTATTTT.

The CDR3 is CASSASTDTQYF. CDR3 nucleotides: TGTGCCAGCAGCGCGAGCACAGATACGCAGTATTTT. The genes are TRBV9 and TRBJ2-3; D uncertain. The germline gives CDR1 SGDLS, CDR2 YYNGEE. The CDR3 is 12 residues long. The ends were cut back, 3 bases at V and 0 bases at J, with 2 bases in the middle.

As DNA, the CDR3 is TGTGCCGTCCCGGGACAGAGATCCTACGAGCAGTACTTC. Amino acids: CAVPGQRSYEQYF. The chain joins TRBV6-1 to TRBJ2-7, with 7 bases identical to TRBD1. The CDR3 contains 13 residues. V was pared by 11 bases and J by 1 base, with 8 bases of the junction left unmatched. The germline CDR1 and CDR2 sequences are MNHNS and SASEGT.

The V and J genes are TRBV2 and TRBJ2-2; maybe TRBD1 (5 bases). Germline V gene lookup returns CDR1 SNHLY and CDR2 FYNNEI. The CDR3 covers 13 residues. Trimming pared 2 bases from V and 13 bases from J, leaving 14 bases between. The CDR3 sequence is CASSENRQGALFF. The CDR3 region has the DNA TGTGCCAGCAGTGAAAATAGGCAGGGTGCGCTGTTTTTT.

This rearrangement joins TRBV18 to TRBJ2-2; 8 bases match TRBD2. The CDR3 is 15 amino acids. J gave up 2 bases and V 4 bases, and 3 bases lay outside the gene matches. In germline, CDR1 is KGHSH, CDR2 LQKENI. This chain's CDR3 is CASSRTSLNTGELFF. In DNA, the CDR3 is TGTGCCAGCTCACGGACTAGCCTTAACACCGGGGAGCTGTTTTTT.

V gene TRBV11-3 combines with J gene TRBJ2-1, with 8 bases aligning to TRBD2. The ends lost 5 bases at V and 3 bases at J; junction bases unmatched: 3. Germline V lookup: CDR1 SGHNT, CDR2 YENEEA. The CDR3 has 14 residues. The CDR3 coding sequence is TGTGCCAGCAGCCGGGCGGGGGGCTACAATGAGCAGTTCTTC. This gives the protein CASSRAGGYNEQFF.

V is TRBV25-1 and J is TRBJ2-1, with 10 nucleotides matching TRBD2. Germline CDR1 is MGHDK and CDR2 is SYGVNS. Losses at the gene ends were 5 bases for V and 6 bases for J; bases not matched to a gene: 7. This CDR3 comprises 15 residues. The CDR3: CASSTSGTSVNEQFF. The CDR3 bases are TGTGCCAGCAGTACTTCCGGGACTAGCGTCAATGAGCAGTTCTTC.

The sample holds one count of this clone. The chain recombines TRBV5-1 with TRBJ2-1, with a possible D match to TRBD2 (6 bases). Germline CDR1 is SGHRS and CDR2 is YFSETQ. V was clipped by 2 bases and J by 12 bases, with 18 bases between them. This CDR3 is 14 amino acids long. CDR3 in DNA: TGCGCCAGCAGCTTAGACGGGACTCCAGATGGGCAGTTCTTC. Its protein is CASSLDGTPDGQFF.

The chain joins TRBV5-8 to TRBJ2-7; D is ambiguous. Germline-derived CDR1 and CDR2 are SGHTS and YDEGEE. This CDR3 spans 14 amino acids. Deletions cut 0 bases from V and 0 bases from J, with 7 bases between. In DNA, the CDR3 is TGTGCCAGCAGCTTGGAGAGCTTCTCCTACGAGCAGTACTTC. Protein: CASSLESFSYEQYF.

This chain connects TRBV6-1 to TRBJ1-2, with TRBD1 as a possible D gene (6 bases). Germline lookup yields CDR1 MNHNS and CDR2 SASEGT. The ends were cut back, 4 bases at V and 8 bases at J, with 14 bases in the middle. The CDR3 consists of 13 residues. The CDR3 is CASSVPNREGYTF. The DNA of the CDR3 is TGTGCCAGCAGTGTACCCAACAGGGAGGGCTACACCTTC.

The V gene is TRBV6-6, the J gene TRBJ1-1, with TRBD1 identical over 7 bases. With 7 bases clipped from V and 3 bases from J, the junction kept 8 bases outside the gene matches. This CDR3 contains 14 residues. Germline V CDR1 and CDR2: MNHNY, SVGAGI (reference sequence). Here the CDR3 reads CASKTGGGDTEAFF. In DNA form, the CDR3 reads TGTGCCAGCAAGACGGGAGGGGGCGACACTGAAGCTTTCTTT.

The chain employs TRBV4-2 and TRBJ1-2; 7 bases agree with TRBD1. Germline lookup yields CDR1 LGHNA and CDR2 YNFKEQ. The trim removed 0 bases at V and 7 bases at J, leaving 5 bases unmatched. The CDR3 is made up of 14 amino acids. The CDR3 reads CASSQDRGYVGYTF. The CDR3 nucleotides are TGTGCCAGCAGCCAAGACAGGGGGTACGTTGGCTACACCTTC.

This chain joins TRBV19 and TRBJ2-3; 8 bases agree with TRBD2. The J segment lost 4 bases and the V segment lost 11 bases, leaving 17 bases of the junction unmatched. The CDR3 extends over 16 amino acids. The germline gives CDR1 LNHDA, CDR2 SQIVND (reference sequence). The CDR3 spells CASSLYSGARADTQYF. Written as DNA, the CDR3 is TGTGCCTCTAGCCTATATAGCGGGGCGCGGGCAGATACGCAGTATTTT.